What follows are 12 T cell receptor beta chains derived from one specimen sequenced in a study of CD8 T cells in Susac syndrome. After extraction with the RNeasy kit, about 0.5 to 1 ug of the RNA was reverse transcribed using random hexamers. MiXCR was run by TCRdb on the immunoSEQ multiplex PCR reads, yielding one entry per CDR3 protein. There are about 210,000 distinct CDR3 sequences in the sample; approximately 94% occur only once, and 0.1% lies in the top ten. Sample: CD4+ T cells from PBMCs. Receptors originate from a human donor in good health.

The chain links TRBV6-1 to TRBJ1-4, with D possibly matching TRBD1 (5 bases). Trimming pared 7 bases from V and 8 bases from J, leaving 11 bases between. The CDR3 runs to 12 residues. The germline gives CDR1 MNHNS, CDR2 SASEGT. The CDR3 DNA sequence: TGTGCCAGCACAGGGCGAGTGGAAAAACTGTTTTTT. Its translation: CASTGRVEKLFF.

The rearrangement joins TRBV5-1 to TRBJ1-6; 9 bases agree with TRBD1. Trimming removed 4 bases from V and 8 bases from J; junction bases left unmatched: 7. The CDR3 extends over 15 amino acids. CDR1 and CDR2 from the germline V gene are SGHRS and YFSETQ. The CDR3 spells CASSKEQGAYSPLHF. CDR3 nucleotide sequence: TGCGCCAGCAGCAAGGAACAGGGGGCTTATTCACCCCTCCACTTT.

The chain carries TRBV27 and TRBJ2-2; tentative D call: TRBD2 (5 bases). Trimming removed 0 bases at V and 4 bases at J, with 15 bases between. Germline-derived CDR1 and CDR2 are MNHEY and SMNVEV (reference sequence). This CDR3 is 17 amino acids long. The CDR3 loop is CASSLSINEGVTGELFF. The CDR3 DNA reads TGTGCCAGCAGTTTATCGATAAATGAGGGAGTCACCGGGGAGCTGTTTTTT.

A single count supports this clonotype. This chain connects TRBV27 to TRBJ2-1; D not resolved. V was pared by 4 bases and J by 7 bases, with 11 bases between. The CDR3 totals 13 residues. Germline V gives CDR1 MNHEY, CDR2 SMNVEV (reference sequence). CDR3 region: CASSYSTVNEQFF. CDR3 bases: TGTGCCAGCAGTTATTCTACAGTTAATGAGCAGTTCTTC.

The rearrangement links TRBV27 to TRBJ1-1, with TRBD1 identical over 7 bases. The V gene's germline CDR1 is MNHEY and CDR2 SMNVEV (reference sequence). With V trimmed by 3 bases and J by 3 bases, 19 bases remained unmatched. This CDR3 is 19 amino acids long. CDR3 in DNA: TGTGCCAGCAGTTTCCCACCCAACAGGGGTGAAGGGTGGTACACTGAAGCTTTCTTT. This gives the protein CASSFPPNRGEGWYTEAFF.

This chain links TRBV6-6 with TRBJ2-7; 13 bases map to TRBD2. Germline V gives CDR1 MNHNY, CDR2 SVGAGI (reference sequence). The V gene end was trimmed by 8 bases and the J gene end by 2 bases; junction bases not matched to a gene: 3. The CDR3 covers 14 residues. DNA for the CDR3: TGTGCCAGCGCACTAGCGGGGGGGCCCTACGAGCAGTACGTC. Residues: CASALAGGPYEQYV.

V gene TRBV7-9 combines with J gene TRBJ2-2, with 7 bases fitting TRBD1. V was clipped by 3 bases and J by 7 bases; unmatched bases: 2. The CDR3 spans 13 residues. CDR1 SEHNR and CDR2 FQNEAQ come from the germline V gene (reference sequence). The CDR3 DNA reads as TGTGCCAGCAGCTTTACAGGGGTCGGGGAGCTGTTTTTT. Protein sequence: CASSFTGVGELFF.

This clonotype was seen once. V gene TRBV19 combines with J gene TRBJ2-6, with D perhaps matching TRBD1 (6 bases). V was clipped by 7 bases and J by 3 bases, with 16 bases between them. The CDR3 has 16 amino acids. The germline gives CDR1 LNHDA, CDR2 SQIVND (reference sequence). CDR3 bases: TGTGCCAGTACAACAGGGATGCGGCTTGGGGCCAACGTCCTGACTTTC. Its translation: CASTTGMRLGANVLTF. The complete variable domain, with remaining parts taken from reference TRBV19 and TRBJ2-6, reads DGGITQSPKYLFRKEGQNVTLSCEQNLNHDAMYWYRQDPGQGLRLIYYSQIVNDFQKGDIAEGYSVSREKKESFPLTVTSAQKNPTAFYLCASTTGMRLGANVLTFGAGSRLTVL.

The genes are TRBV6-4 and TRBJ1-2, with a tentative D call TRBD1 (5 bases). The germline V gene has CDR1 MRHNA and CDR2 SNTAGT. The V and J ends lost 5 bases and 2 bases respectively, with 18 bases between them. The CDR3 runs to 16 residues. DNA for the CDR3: TGTGCCAGCAGTCTCCAAGCGACAGAGTCGAACTATGGCTACACCTTC. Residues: CASSLQATESNYGYTF.

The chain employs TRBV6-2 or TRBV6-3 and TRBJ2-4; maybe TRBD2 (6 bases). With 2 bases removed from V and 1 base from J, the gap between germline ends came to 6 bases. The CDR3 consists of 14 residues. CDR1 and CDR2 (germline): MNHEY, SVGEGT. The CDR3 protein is CASSYGGAKNIQYF. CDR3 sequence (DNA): TGTGCCAGCAGTTACGGGGGGGCCAAAAACATTCAGTACTTC.

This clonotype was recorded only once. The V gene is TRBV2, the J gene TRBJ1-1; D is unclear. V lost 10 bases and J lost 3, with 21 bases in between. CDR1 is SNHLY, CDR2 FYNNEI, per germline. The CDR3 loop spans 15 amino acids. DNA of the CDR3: TGTGCCAACGAGGAGAGAGGGCAAGCGGACACTGAAGCTTTCTTT. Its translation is CANEERGQADTEAFF.

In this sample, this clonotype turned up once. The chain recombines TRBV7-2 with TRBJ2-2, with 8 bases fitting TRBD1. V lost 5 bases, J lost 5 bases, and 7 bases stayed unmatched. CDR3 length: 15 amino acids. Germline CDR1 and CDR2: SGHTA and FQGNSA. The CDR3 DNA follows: TGTGCCAGCAGCCCGGACAGGGCGGGGACCGGGGAGCTGTTTTTT. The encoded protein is CASSPDRAGTGELFF.